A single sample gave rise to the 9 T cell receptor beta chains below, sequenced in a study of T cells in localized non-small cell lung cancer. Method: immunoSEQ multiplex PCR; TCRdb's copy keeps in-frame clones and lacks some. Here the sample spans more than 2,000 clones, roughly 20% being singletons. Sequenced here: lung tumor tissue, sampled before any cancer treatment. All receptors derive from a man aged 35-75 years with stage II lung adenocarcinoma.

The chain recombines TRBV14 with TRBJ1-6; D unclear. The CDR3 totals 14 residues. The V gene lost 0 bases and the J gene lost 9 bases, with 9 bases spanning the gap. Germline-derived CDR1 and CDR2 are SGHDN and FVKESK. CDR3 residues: CASSQDRVLSPLHF. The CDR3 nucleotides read TGTGCCAGCAGCCAAGATCGAGTGCTTTCACCCCTCCACTTT.

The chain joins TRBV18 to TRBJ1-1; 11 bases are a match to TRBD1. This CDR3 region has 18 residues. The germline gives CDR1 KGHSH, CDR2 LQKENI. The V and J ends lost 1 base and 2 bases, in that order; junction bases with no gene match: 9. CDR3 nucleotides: TGTGCCAGCTCACCACTTCTTTGGGACAGGGGGATCAACACTGAAGCTTTCTTT. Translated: CASSPLLWDRGINTEAFF.

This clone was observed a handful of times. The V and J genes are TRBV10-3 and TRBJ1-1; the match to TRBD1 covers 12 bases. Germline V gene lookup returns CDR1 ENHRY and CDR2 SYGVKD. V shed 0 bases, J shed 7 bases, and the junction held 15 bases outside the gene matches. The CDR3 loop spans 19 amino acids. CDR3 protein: CAISESGTGGIGSGSEAFF. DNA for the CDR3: TGTGCCATCAGTGAGTCTGGGACAGGGGGCATCGGTTCCGGGAGTGAAGCTTTCTTT.

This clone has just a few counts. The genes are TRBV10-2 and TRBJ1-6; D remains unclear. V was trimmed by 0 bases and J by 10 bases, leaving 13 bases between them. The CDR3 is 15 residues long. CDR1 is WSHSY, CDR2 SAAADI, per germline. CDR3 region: CASSESRAYGSPLHF. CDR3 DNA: TGCGCCAGCAGTGAGTCGAGGGCCTACGGATCACCCCTCCACTTT.

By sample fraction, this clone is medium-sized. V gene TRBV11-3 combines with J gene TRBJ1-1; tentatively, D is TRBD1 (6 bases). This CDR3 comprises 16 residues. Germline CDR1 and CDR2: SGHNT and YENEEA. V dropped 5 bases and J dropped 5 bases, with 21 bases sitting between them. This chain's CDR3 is CASSPQTGGVRTEAFF. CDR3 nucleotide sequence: TGTGCCAGCAGCCCACAGACAGGCGGGGTTCGAACTGAAGCTTTCTTT.

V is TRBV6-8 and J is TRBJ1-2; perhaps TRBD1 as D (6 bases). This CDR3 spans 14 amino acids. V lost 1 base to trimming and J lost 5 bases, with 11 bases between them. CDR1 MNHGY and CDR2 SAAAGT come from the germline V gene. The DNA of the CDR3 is TGTGCCAGCAGTTACTTAGGACAGACTTATGGCTACACCTTC. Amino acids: CASSYLGQTYGYTF.

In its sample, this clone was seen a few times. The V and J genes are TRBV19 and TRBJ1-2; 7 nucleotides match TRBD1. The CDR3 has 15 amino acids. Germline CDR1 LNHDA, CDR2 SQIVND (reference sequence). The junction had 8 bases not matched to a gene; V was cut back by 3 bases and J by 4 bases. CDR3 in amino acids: CASSMGTDSFYGYTF. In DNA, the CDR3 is TGTGCCAGTAGTATGGGGACAGATTCCTTCTATGGCTACACCTTC.

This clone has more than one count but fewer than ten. In DNA form, the CDR3 reads TGTGCCAGCTCACCACCGGGAGCCCACAAGAACAGTTACGAGCAGTACTTC. Residues: CASSPPGAHKNSYEQYF. The V call is TRBV18, the J call TRBJ2-7, with D perhaps TRBD2 (5 bases). Germline loops: CDR1 KGHSH, CDR2 LQKENI. V dropped 0 bases and J dropped 4 bases, with 19 bases sitting between them. The CDR3 consists of 17 residues.

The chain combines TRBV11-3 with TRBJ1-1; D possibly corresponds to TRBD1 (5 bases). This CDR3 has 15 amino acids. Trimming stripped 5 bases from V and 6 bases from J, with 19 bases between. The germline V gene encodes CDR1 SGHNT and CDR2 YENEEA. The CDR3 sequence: CASSLLGRQGSEAFF. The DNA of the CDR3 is TGTGCCAGCAGCCTGCTGGGACGGCAAGGATCTGAAGCTTTCTTT.